These T cell receptor beta chains were read from a single sample in a study of patients and donors after allogeneic stem cell transplantation. TCRdb used MiXCR to reprocess the RT-PCR reads, holding one entry per CDR3 protein. Among 190,000 or so distinct CDR3 sequences listed, 35% to 45% were seen once. The sequenced sample consisted of blood, either unsorted or a sorted T cell fraction (not recorded which). These TCRs come from a human donor who was either an allogeneic HSCT recipient or a stem cell or donor lymphocyte infusion donor (not recorded which). It is not recorded whose cells these are; they may come from a transplant donor. CDR3s include the opening cysteine and the closing phenylalanine or tryptophan. D genes are given only for firm matches. Only some rows state a clone size, as once, few, many or a class for expanded clones.

cdr3_length	d_call	v_call	j_call	clone_size	cdr3_aa	cdr3_nt
15	NA	TRBV29-1	TRBJ2-5	few	CSAFATGWKQETQYF	TGCAGCGCCTTTGCTACAGGGTGGAAGCAAGAGACCCAGTACTTC
16	NA	TRBV18	TRBJ1-6	NA	CASSPFRETYNSPLHF	TGTGCCAGCTCACCCTTCAGGGAAACATATAATTCACCCCTCCACTTT
19	TRBD2	TRBV4-2	TRBJ2-3	many	CASSQDRTSGGGGPDTQYF	TGTGCCAGCAGCCAAGATCGAACATCGGGCGGGGGTGGCCCAGATACGCAGTATTTT
12	TRBD1	TRBV18	TRBJ1-2	few	CASSEQGRGYTF	TGTGCCAGCTCGGAACAGGGGCGGGGCTACACCTTC
11	NA	TRBV10-1	TRBJ1-1	NA	CASGDGPWAFF	TGCGCCAGCGGGGACGGCCCATGGGCTTTCTTT
12	NA	TRBV30	TRBJ2-7	NA	CAWSSRGGEQYF	TGTGCCTGGAGCTCCCGGGGTGGTGAGCAGTACTTC
15	NA	TRBV19	TRBJ1-5	NA	CASKARGIGNQPQHF	TGTGCCAGTAAGGCCAGGGGAATAGGCAATCAGCCCCAGCATTTT
15	TRBD2	TRBV7-2	TRBJ2-1	NA	CASSSGTSGDNEQFF	TGTGCCAGCAGCTCCGGGACTAGCGGGGATAATGAGCAGTTCTTC
14	NA	TRBV28	TRBJ2-7	NA	CASSFRQLPYEQYF	TGTGCCAGCAGTTTTCGGCAGCTTCCATACGAGCAGTACTTC
14	TRBD1	TRBV4-2	TRBJ1-2	NA	CASSHRGTDYGYTF	TGTGCCAGCAGCCACAGGGGGACGGACTATGGCTACACCTTC
18	TRBD1	TRBV20-1	TRBJ1-4	few	CSATSFAMRGTGNEKLFF	TGCAGTGCTACCTCCTTTGCGATGCGTGGGACAGGGAATGAAAAACTGTTTTTT
11	NA	TRBV10-3	TRBJ1-6	many	CAISERGPLHF	TGTGCCATCAGTGAAAGAGGACCCCTCCACTTT
15	NA	TRBV12-3/TRBV12-4	TRBJ2-3	NA	CASLLGGGGTDTQYF	TGTGCCAGCCTACTGGGGGGCGGGGGTACAGATACGCAGTATTTT
16	NA	TRBV9	TRBJ1-1	NA	CASSVGAGIMNTEAFF	TGTGCCAGCAGCGTAGGCGCAGGGATAATGAACACTGAAGCTTTCTTT
16	TRBD1	TRBV12-3/TRBV12-4	TRBJ1-6	NA	CASSAGDRGPVSPLHF	TGTGCCAGCAGTGCGGGGGACAGGGGGCCTGTATCACCCCTCCACTTT
11	NA	TRBV11-2	TRBJ1-1	NA	CASSLEGIAFF	TGTGCCAGCAGCTTAGAAGGGATAGCTTTCTTT
15	NA	TRBV20-1	TRBJ1-1	once	CSAKPRGAGNTEAFF	TGCAGTGCTAAACCCCGAGGGGCCGGGAACACTGAAGCTTTCTTT